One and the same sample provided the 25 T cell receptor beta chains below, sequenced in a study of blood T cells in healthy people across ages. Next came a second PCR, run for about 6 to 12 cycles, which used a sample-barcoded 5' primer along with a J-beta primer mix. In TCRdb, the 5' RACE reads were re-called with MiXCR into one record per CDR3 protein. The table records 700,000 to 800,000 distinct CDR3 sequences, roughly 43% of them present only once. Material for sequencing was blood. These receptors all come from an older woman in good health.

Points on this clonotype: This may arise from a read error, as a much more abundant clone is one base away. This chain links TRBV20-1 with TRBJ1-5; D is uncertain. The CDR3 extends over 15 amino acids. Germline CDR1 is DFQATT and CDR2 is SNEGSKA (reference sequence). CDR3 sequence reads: CSVSRNPNSNRPQHF. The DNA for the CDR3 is TGCAGTGTCAGTCGGAACCCTAATAGCAATCGGCCCCAGCATTTT.

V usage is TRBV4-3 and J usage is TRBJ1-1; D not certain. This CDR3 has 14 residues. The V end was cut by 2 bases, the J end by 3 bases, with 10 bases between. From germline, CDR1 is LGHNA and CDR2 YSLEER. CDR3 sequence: CASSQRLRYTEAFF. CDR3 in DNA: TGCGCCAGCAGCCAAAGACTCAGGTACACTGAAGCTTTCTTT.

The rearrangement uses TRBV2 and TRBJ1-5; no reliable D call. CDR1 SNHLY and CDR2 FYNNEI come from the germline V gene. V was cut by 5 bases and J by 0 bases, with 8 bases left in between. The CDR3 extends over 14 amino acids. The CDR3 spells CASSSENSNQPQHF. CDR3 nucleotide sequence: TGTGCCAGCAGTTCAGAGAATAGCAATCAGCCCCAGCATTTT.

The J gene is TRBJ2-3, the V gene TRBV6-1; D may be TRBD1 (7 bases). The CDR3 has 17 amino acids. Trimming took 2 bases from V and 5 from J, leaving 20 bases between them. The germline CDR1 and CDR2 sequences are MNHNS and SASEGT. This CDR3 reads CASSERGDRMGRDTQYF. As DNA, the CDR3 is TGTGCCAGCAGTGAAAGGGGGGACAGAATGGGGAGAGATACGCAGTATTTT.

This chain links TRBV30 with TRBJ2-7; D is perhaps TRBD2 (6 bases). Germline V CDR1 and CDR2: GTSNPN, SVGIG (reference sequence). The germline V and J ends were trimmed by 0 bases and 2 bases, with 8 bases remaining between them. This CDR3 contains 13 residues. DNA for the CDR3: TGTGCCTGGAGTGTACGGGGGACCTACGAGCAGTACTTC. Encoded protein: CAWSVRGTYEQYF.

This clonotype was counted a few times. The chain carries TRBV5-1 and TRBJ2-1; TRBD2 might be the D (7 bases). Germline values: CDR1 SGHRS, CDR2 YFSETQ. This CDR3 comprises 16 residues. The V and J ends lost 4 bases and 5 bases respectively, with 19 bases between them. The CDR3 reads CASSQLGGGLDNEQFF. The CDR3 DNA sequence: TGCGCCAGCAGCCAATTAGGGGGGGGCCTGGACAATGAGCAGTTCTTC.

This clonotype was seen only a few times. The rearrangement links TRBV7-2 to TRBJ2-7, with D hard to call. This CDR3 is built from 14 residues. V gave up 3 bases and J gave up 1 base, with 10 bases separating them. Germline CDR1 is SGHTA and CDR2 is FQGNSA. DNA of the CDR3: TGTGCCAGCAGCTTTGAACCAGGTTCCTACGAGCAGTACTTC. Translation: CASSFEPGSYEQYF.

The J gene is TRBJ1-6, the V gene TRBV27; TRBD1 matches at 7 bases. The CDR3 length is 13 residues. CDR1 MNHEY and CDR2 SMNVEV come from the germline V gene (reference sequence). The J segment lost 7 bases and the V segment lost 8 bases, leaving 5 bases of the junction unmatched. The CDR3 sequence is CASWEQGNSPLHF. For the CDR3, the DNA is TGTGCCAGCTGGGAACAGGGGAATTCACCCCTCCACTTT.

The CDR3 loop is CASSEGFGVGNNSPLHF. The CDR3 DNA follows: TGTGCCAGCAGTGAAGGATTTGGGGTGGGTAATAATTCACCCCTCCACTTT. V gene TRBV25-1 combines with J gene TRBJ1-6; D is uncertain. CDR1 is MGHDK, CDR2 SYGVNS, per germline. Trimming stripped 2 bases from V and 5 bases from J, with 16 bases between. The CDR3 sequence is 17 residues long. Combining the CDR3 with reference TRBV25-1 and TRBJ1-6 gives the whole variable domain EADIYQTPRYLVIGTGKKITLECSQTMGHDKMYWYQQDPGMELHLIHYSYGVNSTEKGDLSSESTVSRIRTEHFPLTLESARPSHTSQYLCASSEGFGVGNNSPLHFGNGTRLTVT.

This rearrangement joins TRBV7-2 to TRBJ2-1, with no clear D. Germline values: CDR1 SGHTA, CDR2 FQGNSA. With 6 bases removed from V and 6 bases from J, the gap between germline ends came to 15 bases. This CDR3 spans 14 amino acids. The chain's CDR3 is CASRATAQGNEQFF. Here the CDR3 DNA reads TGTGCCAGCAGGGCCACCGCCCAAGGCAATGAGCAGTTCTTC.

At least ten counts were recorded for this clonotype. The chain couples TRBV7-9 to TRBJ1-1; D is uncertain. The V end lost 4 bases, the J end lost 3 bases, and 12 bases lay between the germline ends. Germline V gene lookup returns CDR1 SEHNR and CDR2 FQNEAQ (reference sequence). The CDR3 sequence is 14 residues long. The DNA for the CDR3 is TGTGCCAGCAGCTCCATTGACTGGGACACTGAAGCTTTCTTT. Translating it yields CASSSIDWDTEAFF. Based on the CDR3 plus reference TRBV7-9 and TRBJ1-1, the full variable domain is DTGVSQNPRHKITKRGQNVTFRCDPISEHNRLYWYRQTLGQGPEFLTYFQNEAQLEKSRLLSDRFSAERPKGSFSTLEIQRTEQGDSAMYLCASSSIDWDTEAFFGQGTRLTVV.

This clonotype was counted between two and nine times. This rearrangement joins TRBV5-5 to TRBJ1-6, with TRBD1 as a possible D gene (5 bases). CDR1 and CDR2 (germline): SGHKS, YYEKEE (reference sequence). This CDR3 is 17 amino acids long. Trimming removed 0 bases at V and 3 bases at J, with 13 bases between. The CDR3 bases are TGTGCCAGCAGCTTGGTTGCAGGGACTGACTATAATTCACCCCTCCACTTT. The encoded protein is CASSLVAGTDYNSPLHF.

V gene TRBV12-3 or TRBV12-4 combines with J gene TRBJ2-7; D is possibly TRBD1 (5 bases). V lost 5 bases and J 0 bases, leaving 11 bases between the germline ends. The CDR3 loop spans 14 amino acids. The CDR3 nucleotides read TGTGCCAGCAGTAAACAGGATAGCTCCTACGAGCAGTACTTC. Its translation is CASSKQDSSYEQYF.

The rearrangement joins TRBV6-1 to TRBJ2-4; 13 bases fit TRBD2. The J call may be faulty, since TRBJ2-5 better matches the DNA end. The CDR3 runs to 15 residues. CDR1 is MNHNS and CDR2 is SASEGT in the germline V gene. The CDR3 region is CASRKTSGGAKTQYF. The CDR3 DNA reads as TGTGCCAGCAGGAAAACTAGCGGGGGGGCGAAGACCCAGTACTTC.

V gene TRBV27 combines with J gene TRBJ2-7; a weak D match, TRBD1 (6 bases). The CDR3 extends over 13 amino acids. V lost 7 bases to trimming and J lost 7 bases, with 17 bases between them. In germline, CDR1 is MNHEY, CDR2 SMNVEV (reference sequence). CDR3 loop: CASTPYSGTEQYF. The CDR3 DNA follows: TGTGCCAGCACTCCTTATTCCGGGACAGAGCAGTACTTC.

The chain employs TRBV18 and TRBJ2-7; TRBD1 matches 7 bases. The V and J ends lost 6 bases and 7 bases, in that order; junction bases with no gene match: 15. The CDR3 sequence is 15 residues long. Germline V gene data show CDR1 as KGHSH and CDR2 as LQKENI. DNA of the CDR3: TGTGCCAGCTCCTCGGGGACAGTCTCCTACAATGAGCAGTACTTC. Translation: CASSSGTVSYNEQYF.

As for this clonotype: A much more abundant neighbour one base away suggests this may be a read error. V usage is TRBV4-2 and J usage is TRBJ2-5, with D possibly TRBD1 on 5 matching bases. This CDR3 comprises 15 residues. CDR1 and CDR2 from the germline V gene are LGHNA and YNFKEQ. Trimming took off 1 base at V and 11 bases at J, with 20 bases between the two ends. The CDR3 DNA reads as TGTGCCAGCAGCCAAGTGGTGGACACCTACAATGAGCAGTACTTC. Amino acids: CASSQVVDTYNEQYF.

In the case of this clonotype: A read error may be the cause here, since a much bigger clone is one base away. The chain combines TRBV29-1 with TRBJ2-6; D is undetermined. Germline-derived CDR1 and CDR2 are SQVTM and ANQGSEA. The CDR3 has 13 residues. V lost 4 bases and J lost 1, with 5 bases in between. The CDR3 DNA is TGCAGCGTTGGCAATTCTGGGGCCAACGTCCTGACTTTC. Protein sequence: CSVGNSGANVLTF. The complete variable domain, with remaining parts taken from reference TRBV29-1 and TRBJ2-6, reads SAVISQKPSRDICQRGTSLTIQCQVDSQVTMMFWYRQQPGQSLTLIATANQGSEATYESGFVIDKFPISRPNLTFSTLTVSNMSPEDSSIYLCSVGNSGANVLTFGAGSRLTVL.

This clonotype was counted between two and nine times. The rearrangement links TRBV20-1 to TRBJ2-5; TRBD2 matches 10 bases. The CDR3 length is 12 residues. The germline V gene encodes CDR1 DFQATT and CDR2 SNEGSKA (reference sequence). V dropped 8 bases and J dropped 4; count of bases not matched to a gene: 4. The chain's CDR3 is CSLLAGIETQYF. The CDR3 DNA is TGCAGTCTACTAGCGGGAATAGAGACCCAGTACTTC.

The DNA for the CDR3 is TGCAGTGCTAGAAAGAGCGGGGTTATAGATACGCAGTATTTT. Protein: CSARKSGVIDTQYF. The rearrangement links TRBV20-1 to TRBJ2-3; 7 bases agree with TRBD2. The ends lost 2 bases at V and 5 bases at J; junction bases unmatched: 7. CDR3 length: 14 residues. The germline V gene encodes CDR1 DFQATT and CDR2 SNEGSKA (reference sequence).

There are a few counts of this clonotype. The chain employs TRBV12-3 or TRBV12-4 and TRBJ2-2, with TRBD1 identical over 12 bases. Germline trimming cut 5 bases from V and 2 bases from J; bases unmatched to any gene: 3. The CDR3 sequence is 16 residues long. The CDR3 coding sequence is TGTGCCAGCAGTGGGACAGGGGGCTCCAACACCGGGGAGCTGTTTTTT. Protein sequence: CASSGTGGSNTGELFF.

The chain's CDR3 is CASSSGSGGQETQYF. The DNA for the CDR3 is TGTGCCAGCAGCTCGGGGAGCGGGGGCCAAGAGACCCAGTACTTC. This chain uses TRBV7-3 with TRBJ2-5; 8 nucleotides line up with TRBD2. This CDR3 comprises 15 residues. The germline V gene encodes CDR1 SGHTA and CDR2 FQGTGA. V was clipped by 4 bases and J by 1 base; unmatched bases: 5.

CDR3 nucleotide sequence: TGTGCCAGCAGCTTAGAGCAGGGTGGCTGGGCCAAAAACATTCAGTACTTC. It encodes CASSLEQGGWAKNIQYF. The chain joins TRBV11-2 to TRBJ2-4; tentatively, D is TRBD1 (5 bases). The V gene lost 0 bases and the J gene lost 1 base, with 13 bases spanning the gap. CDR1 is SGHAT, CDR2 FQNNGV, per germline. The CDR3 has 17 residues. Filled out from reference TRBV11-2 and TRBJ2-4, the complete variable domain reads EAGVAQSPRYKIIEKRQSVAFWCNPISGHATLYWYQQILGQGPKLLIQFQNNGVVDDSQLPKDRFSAERLKGVDSTLKIQPAKLEDSAVYLCASSLEQGGWAKNIQYFGAGTRLSVL.

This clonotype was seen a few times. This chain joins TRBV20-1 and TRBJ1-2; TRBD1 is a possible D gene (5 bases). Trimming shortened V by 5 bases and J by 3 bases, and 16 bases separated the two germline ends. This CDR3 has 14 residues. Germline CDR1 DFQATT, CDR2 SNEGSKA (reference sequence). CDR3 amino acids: CSAFQPDTYYGYTF. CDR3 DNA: TGCAGTGCTTTTCAACCGGACACCTACTATGGCTACACCTTC.

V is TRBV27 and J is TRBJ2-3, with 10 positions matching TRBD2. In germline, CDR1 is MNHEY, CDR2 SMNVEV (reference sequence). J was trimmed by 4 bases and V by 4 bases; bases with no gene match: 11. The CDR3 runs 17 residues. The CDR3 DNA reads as TGTGCCAGCAGTTCTCTAGCGGGAGTAAACCCCCCAGATACGCAGTATTTT. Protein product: CASSSLAGVNPPDTQYF.